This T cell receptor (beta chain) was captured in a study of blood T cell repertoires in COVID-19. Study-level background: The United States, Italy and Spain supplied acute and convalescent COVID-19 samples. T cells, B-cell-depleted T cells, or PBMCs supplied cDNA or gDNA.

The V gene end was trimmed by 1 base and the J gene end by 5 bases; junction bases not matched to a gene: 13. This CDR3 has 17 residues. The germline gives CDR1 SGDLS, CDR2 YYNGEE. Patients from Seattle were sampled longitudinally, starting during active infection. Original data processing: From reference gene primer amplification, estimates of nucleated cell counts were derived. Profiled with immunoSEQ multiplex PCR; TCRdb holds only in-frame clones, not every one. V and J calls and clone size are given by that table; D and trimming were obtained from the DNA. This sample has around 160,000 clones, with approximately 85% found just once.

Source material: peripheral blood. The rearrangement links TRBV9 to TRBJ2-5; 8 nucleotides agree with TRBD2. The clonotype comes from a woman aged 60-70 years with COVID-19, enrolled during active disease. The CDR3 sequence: CASSVTPGLELEETQYF. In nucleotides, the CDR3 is TGTGCCAGCAGCGTAACGCCGGGACTAGAGCTAGAGGAGACCCAGTACTTC.